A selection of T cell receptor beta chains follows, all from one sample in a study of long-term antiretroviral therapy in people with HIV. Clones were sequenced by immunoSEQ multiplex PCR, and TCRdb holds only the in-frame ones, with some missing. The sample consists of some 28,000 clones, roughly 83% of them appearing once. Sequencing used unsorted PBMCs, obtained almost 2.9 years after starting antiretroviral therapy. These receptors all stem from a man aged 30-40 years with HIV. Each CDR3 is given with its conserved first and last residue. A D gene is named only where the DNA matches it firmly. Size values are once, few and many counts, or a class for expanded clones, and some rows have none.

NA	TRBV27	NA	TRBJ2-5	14	CASSFGIPRETQYF	TGTGCCAGCAGTTTCGGAATCCCGCGAGAGACCCAGTACTTC
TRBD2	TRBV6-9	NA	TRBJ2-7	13	CASSWGGDYEQYF	TGTGCCAGCAGTTGGGGGGGGGACTACGAGCAGTACTTC
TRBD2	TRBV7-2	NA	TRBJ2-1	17	CASSPHPGLAGGNEQFF	TGTGCCAGCAGCCCCCACCCGGGACTAGCGGGAGGCAATGAGCAGTTCTTC
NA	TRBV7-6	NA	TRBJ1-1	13	CASSHPGVSEAFF	TGTGCCAGCAGCCACCCCGGGGTCAGTGAAGCTTTCTTT
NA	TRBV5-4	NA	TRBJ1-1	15	CASSSPSGRFTEAFF	TGTGCCAGCAGCTCCCCCTCAGGGCGTTTCACTGAAGCTTTCTTT
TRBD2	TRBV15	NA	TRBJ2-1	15	CATSRVLAGSNEQFF	TGTGCCACCAGCAGAGTCCTAGCGGGGTCTAATGAGCAGTTCTTC
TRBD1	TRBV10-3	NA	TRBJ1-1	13	CATSDRVETEAFF	TGTGCCACCTCTGACAGGGTGGAAACTGAAGCTTTCTTT
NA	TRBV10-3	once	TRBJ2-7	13	CAISVDGSYEQYF	TGTGCCATCAGTGTAGACGGCTCCTACGAGCAGTACTTC
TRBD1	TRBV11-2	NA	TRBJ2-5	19	CASSLSDWTGGSNQETQYF	TGTGCCAGCAGCTTAAGTGACTGGACAGGGGGCAGTAACCAAGAGACCCAGTACTTC
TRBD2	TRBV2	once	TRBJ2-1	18	CASSDVGGRGISYNEQFF	TGTGCCAGCAGCGATGTTGGCGGGAGGGGGATCTCCTACAATGAGCAGTTCTTC
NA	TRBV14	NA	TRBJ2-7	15	CASSQGLGGAYEQYF	TGTGCCAGCAGCCAGGGACTGGGGGGAGCCTACGAGCAGTACTTC
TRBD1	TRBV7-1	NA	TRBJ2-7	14	CASSPPTGDYEQYF	TGTGCCAGCAGCCCGCCGACAGGGGATTACGAGCAGTACTTC
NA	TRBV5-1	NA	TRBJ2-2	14	CASSLDSNTGELFF	TGCGCCAGCAGCTTGGACAGTAACACCGGGGAGCTGTTTTTT
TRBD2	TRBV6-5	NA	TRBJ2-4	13	CASRSLAGSVQYF	TGTGCCAGCAGATCCCTAGCGGGATCCGTTCAGTACTTC
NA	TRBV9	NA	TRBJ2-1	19	CASSKRLNTGPASYNEQFF	TGTGCCAGCAGCAAACGCCTGAACACAGGACCCGCCTCCTACAATGAGCAGTTCTTC
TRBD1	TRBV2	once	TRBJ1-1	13	CASTGTGNTEAFF	TGTGCCAGCACCGGGACAGGGAACACTGAAGCTTTCTTT
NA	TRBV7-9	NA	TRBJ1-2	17	CASSFNQRAGGEIGYTF	TGTGCCAGCAGCTTCAACCAACGGGCCGGGGGCGAGATCGGCTACACCTTC
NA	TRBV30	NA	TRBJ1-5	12	CAWSTGQRAQHF	TGTGCCTGGAGCACGGGACAACGGGCCCAGCATTTT
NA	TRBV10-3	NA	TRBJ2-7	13	CAIRRRGDYEQYF	TGTGCCATCAGACGACGGGGCGACTACGAGCAGTACTTC
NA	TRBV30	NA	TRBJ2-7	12	CASLLSSYEQYF	TGTGCCTCGCTTCTGAGCTCCTACGAGCAGTACTTC
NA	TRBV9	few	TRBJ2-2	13	CASSPEGTGELFF	TGTGCCAGCAGCCCTGAAGGAACCGGGGAGCTGTTTTTT
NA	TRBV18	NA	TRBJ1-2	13	CASSPPDFYGYTF	TGTGCCAGCTCACCGCCCGACTTCTATGGCTACACCTTC
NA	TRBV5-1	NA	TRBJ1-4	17	CASSLPLEADRNEKLFF	TGCGCCAGCAGCTTACCCTTAGAGGCGGACCGTAATGAAAAACTGTTTTTT
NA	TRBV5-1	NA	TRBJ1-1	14	CASSLGGTNTEAFF	TGCGCCAGCAGCTTGGGAGGGACGAACACTGAAGCTTTCTTT
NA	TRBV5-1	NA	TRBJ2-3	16	CASSLRNSASTDTQYF	TGCGCCAGCAGCTTGCGAAACAGCGCTAGCACAGATACGCAGTATTTT
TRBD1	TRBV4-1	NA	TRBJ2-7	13	CASSRETGYEQYF	TGCGCCAGCAGCCGAGAGACAGGGTACGAGCAGTACTTC
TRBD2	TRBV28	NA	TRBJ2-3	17	CASSSTFSGRAGDTQYF	TGTGCCAGCAGCTCAACCTTTAGCGGGAGGGCCGGAGATACGCAGTATTTT
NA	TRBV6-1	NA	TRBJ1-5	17	CASSEAFRQPSNQPQHF	TGTGCCAGCAGTGAAGCCTTTAGACAGCCTAGCAATCAGCCCCAGCATTTT
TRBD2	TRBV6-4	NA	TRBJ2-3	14	CASSEREHTDTQYF	TGTGCCAGCAGTGAGCGGGAGCACACAGATACGCAGTATTTT
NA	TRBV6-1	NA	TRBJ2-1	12	CASSEGGQEQFF	TGTGCCAGCAGTGAAGGAGGGCAGGAGCAGTTCTTC
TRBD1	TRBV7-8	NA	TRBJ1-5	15	CASSPTQGAGQPQHF	TGTGCCAGCAGCCCAACACAGGGGGCAGGTCAGCCCCAGCATTTT
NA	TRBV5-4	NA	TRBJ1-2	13	CASSLGQTYGYTF	TGTGCCAGCAGCTTGGGGCAGACCTATGGCTACACCTTC
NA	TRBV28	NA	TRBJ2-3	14	CASRPVGGTDTQYF	TGTGCCAGCAGACCAGTTGGGGGGACTGATACGCAGTATTTT
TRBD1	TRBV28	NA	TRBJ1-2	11	CASGQGAGYTF	TGTGCCAGCGGACAGGGGGCTGGCTACACCTTC
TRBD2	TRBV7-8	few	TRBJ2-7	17	CASSPSSGRAVFSEQYF	TGTGCCAGCAGCCCATCCAGCGGGAGGGCCGTATTTTCCGAGCAGTACTTC
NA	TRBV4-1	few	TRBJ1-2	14	CASSQAMANYGYTF	TGCGCCAGCAGCCAGGCTATGGCTAACTATGGCTACACCTTC